The rows below give T cell receptor beta chains drawn from one sample of a study of blood T cell repertoires in COVID-19. Profiled with immunoSEQ multiplex PCR; TCRdb holds only in-frame clones, not every one. Seen here are approximately 77,000 clones, around 88% observed once, and the top ten hold under 7.5%. The specimen sequenced was peripheral blood. These TCRs come from a woman older than 75 with acute or convalescent COVID-19. Each CDR3 is given with its conserved first and last residue. Fields, in order: J gene, D gene, clone size, V gene, CDR3 DNA, CDR3 protein. D genes are given only for firm matches. Part of the rows lack a size; the others show once, few, many or a class for expanded clones.

J gene: TRBJ2-1; D gene: .; clone size: .; V gene: TRBV7-2; CDR3 DNA: TGTGCCAGCAGCCCCTCTGCGGGGGCTCGGGGGGAGCAGTTCTTC; CDR3 protein: CASSPSAGARGEQFF
J gene: TRBJ2-7; D gene: .; clone size: .; V gene: TRBV15; CDR3 DNA: TGTGCCACCAGCAGAGAGGTACAGACATTCTACGAGCAGTACTTC; CDR3 protein: CATSREVQTFYEQYF
J gene: TRBJ2-1; D gene: .; clone size: .; V gene: TRBV11-2; CDR3 DNA: TGTGCCAGCAGCGCACCAAGGGGTTGGAATGAGCAGTTCTTC; CDR3 protein: CASSAPRGWNEQFF
J gene: TRBJ2-1; D gene: .; clone size: .; V gene: TRBV6-5; CDR3 DNA: TGTGCCAGCAGTTCACTAGGATACAATGAGCAGTTCTTC; CDR3 protein: CASSSLGYNEQFF
J gene: TRBJ2-2; D gene: .; clone size: .; V gene: TRBV19; CDR3 DNA: TGTGCCAGTACCGGGGAAGGGGGGGGCCTCACCGGGGAGCTGTTTTTT; CDR3 protein: CASTGEGGGLTGELFF
J gene: TRBJ1-2; D gene: .; clone size: .; V gene: TRBV7-2; CDR3 DNA: TGTGCCAGCAGCTTAGACGACGGGGGCTACACCTTC; CDR3 protein: CASSLDDGGYTF
J gene: TRBJ1-5; D gene: .; clone size: .; V gene: TRBV6-5; CDR3 DNA: TGTGCCAGCAGTTACGACCGACTTAGCAATCAGCCCCAGCATTTT; CDR3 protein: CASSYDRLSNQPQHF
J gene: TRBJ2-1; D gene: TRBD2; clone size: .; V gene: TRBV19; CDR3 DNA: TGTGCCAGTAGTATAGTAGCGGGGGTGGGTTACAATGAGCAGTTCTTC; CDR3 protein: CASSIVAGVGYNEQFF
J gene: TRBJ2-3; D gene: .; clone size: .; V gene: TRBV27; CDR3 DNA: TGTGCCAGCACCGGGTATCCGCGGGGAAACACAGATACGCAGTATTTT; CDR3 protein: CASTGYPRGNTDTQYF
J gene: TRBJ2-1; D gene: .; clone size: .; V gene: TRBV28; CDR3 DNA: TGTGCCAGCAGTTTGAGTCGTGAGCAGTTCTTC; CDR3 protein: CASSLSREQFF
J gene: TRBJ2-5; D gene: TRBD2; clone size: .; V gene: TRBV10-1; CDR3 DNA: TGCGCCAGCAGTGAGGTGGGACTAGCGGATGGCCAAGAGACCCAGTACTTC; CDR3 protein: CASSEVGLADGQETQYF
J gene: TRBJ2-3; D gene: TRBD2; clone size: once; V gene: TRBV27; CDR3 DNA: TGTGCCAGCAAAAGACTAGCGGGTACCCCAGATACGCAGTATTTT; CDR3 protein: CASKRLAGTPDTQYF
J gene: TRBJ2-2; D gene: TRBD2; clone size: once; V gene: TRBV6-6; CDR3 DNA: TGTGCCAGCAGTTACGGGGGGGACACCGGGGAGCTGTTTTTT; CDR3 protein: CASSYGGDTGELFF
J gene: TRBJ2-3; D gene: .; clone size: .; V gene: TRBV7-6; CDR3 DNA: TGTGCCAGCAGCGACAGGCACACAGATACGCAGTATTTT; CDR3 protein: CASSDRHTDTQYF
J gene: TRBJ1-2; D gene: TRBD1; clone size: .; V gene: TRBV6-6; CDR3 DNA: TGTGCCAGCAGTGTAGGACAGGGTCAATATGGCTACACCTTC; CDR3 protein: CASSVGQGQYGYTF
J gene: TRBJ1-2; D gene: .; clone size: once; V gene: TRBV6-5; CDR3 DNA: TGTGCCAGCAGATCCCTGGACATAGGGGATTATGGCTACACCTTC; CDR3 protein: CASRSLDIGDYGYTF
J gene: TRBJ2-7; D gene: .; clone size: .; V gene: TRBV6-1; CDR3 DNA: TGTGCCAGCAGTGAAGCGCGGTACGAGCAGTACTTC; CDR3 protein: CASSEARYEQYF
J gene: TRBJ2-5; D gene: .; clone size: .; V gene: TRBV6-5; CDR3 DNA: TGTGCCAGCCGGGAGTCAGGGGGGGAGACCCAGTACTTC; CDR3 protein: CASRESGGETQYF
J gene: TRBJ2-2; D gene: .; clone size: .; V gene: TRBV24-1; CDR3 DNA: TGTGCCACCAGTGATTCTGGGGCAAGTCCCCCCGGGGAGCTGTTTTTT; CDR3 protein: CATSDSGASPPGELFF
J gene: TRBJ1-1; D gene: .; clone size: .; V gene: TRBV6-5; CDR3 DNA: TGTGCCAGCAGGAAAAGGGGTGGGTACACTGAAGCTTTCTTT; CDR3 protein: CASRKRGGYTEAFF
J gene: TRBJ2-2; D gene: .; clone size: .; V gene: TRBV9; CDR3 DNA: TGTGCCAGCAGCGTAGGGGATAGCGGCACCGGGGAGCTGTTTTTT; CDR3 protein: CASSVGDSGTGELFF
J gene: TRBJ1-3; D gene: .; clone size: once; V gene: TRBV9; CDR3 DNA: TGTGCCAGCAGCGTTCTAGAGGCTGGAAACACCATATATTTT; CDR3 protein: CASSVLEAGNTIYF
J gene: TRBJ2-1; D gene: TRBD2; clone size: .; V gene: TRBV27; CDR3 DNA: TGTGCCAGCAGTAAGGGAATAGCGGGAGGGGAGAATGAGCAGTTCTTC; CDR3 protein: CASSKGIAGGENEQFF
J gene: TRBJ2-1; D gene: .; clone size: .; V gene: TRBV5-6; CDR3 DNA: TGTGCCAGCAGCTTAAGGAGGGCGGAGCAGTTCTTC; CDR3 protein: CASSLRRAEQFF
J gene: TRBJ1-2; D gene: .; clone size: .; V gene: TRBV6-1; CDR3 DNA: TGTGCCAGCAGTGAAGATCGACCGGAGACCTATGGCTACACCTTC; CDR3 protein: CASSEDRPETYGYTF
J gene: TRBJ1-2; D gene: TRBD1; clone size: few; V gene: TRBV7-6; CDR3 DNA: TGTGCCAGCAGCTTAAGGACAGGGAAAGGCTACACCTTC; CDR3 protein: CASSLRTGKGYTF
J gene: TRBJ2-1; D gene: TRBD1; clone size: .; V gene: TRBV29-1; CDR3 DNA: TGCAGCGTTGATAGGACAGGGGGCGCCTCTAGGCATGAGCAGTTCTTC; CDR3 protein: CSVDRTGGASRHEQFF
J gene: TRBJ1-4; D gene: TRBD1; clone size: .; V gene: TRBV28; CDR3 DNA: TGTGCCAGCAAGGACAGGGGAGCAACTAATGAAAAACTGTTTTTT; CDR3 protein: CASKDRGATNEKLFF
J gene: TRBJ2-7; D gene: TRBD2; clone size: .; V gene: TRBV7-2; CDR3 DNA: TGTGCCAGCAGCGTGACTAGCGGGGGCCTCTACGAGCAGTACTTC; CDR3 protein: CASSVTSGGLYEQYF
J gene: TRBJ1-5; D gene: .; clone size: .; V gene: TRBV12-3/TRBV12-4; CDR3 DNA: TGTGCCAGCAGTTTAAAGCGCGGGCCCCAGCATTTT; CDR3 protein: CASSLKRGPQHF
J gene: TRBJ2-5; D gene: TRBD2; clone size: once; V gene: TRBV24-1; CDR3 DNA: TGTGCCACCAGTGAACGCGGGGGGGCCCTCCAAGAGACCCAGTACTTC; CDR3 protein: CATSERGGALQETQYF
J gene: TRBJ1-3; D gene: TRBD1; clone size: .; V gene: TRBV6-1; CDR3 DNA: TGTGCCAGCAGTGAAGCGGCCAAGGGGGCCTCTGGAAACACCATATATTTT; CDR3 protein: CASSEAAKGASGNTIYF
J gene: TRBJ1-6; D gene: .; clone size: .; V gene: TRBV25-1; CDR3 DNA: TGTGCCAGCAGTGAATTCGGTAATTCACCCCTCCACTTT; CDR3 protein: CASSEFGNSPLHF
J gene: TRBJ1-4; D gene: TRBD1; clone size: .; V gene: TRBV18; CDR3 DNA: TGTGCCAGCTCACCAAACAGACAGGGTCCCGAAAAACTGTTTTTT; CDR3 protein: CASSPNRQGPEKLFF
J gene: TRBJ1-1; D gene: .; clone size: .; V gene: TRBV18; CDR3 DNA: TGTGCCAGCTCCCCAGGGCTCTCGGCCAACACTGAAGCTTTCTTT; CDR3 protein: CASSPGLSANTEAFF
J gene: TRBJ2-5; D gene: TRBD2; clone size: .; V gene: TRBV2; CDR3 DNA: TGTGCCAGCAGAGTAATAGCGGGGTCCTCGGAGACCCAGTACTTC; CDR3 protein: CASRVIAGSSETQYF
J gene: TRBJ2-7; D gene: TRBD2; clone size: .; V gene: TRBV5-4; CDR3 DNA: TGTGCCAGCAGCCTTTCCCGGGGAGGGCTCGTCTTGAACGAGCAGTACTTC; CDR3 protein: CASSLSRGGLVLNEQYF
J gene: TRBJ1-1; D gene: .; clone size: .; V gene: TRBV7-2; CDR3 DNA: TGTGCCAGCAGCTTAGGAACCCCGGGATCAGCTTTCTTT; CDR3 protein: CASSLGTPGSAFF
J gene: TRBJ1-2; D gene: TRBD1; clone size: .; V gene: TRBV7-6; CDR3 DNA: TGTGCCAGCAGCCAAACAGGGGGCTATGGCTACACCTTC; CDR3 protein: CASSQTGGYGYTF
J gene: TRBJ2-1; D gene: .; clone size: .; V gene: TRBV6-6; CDR3 DNA: TGTGCCAGCAGTTACGGGCGGGGTGACCCACTCTTC; CDR3 protein: CASSYGRGDPLF
J gene: TRBJ2-7; D gene: .; clone size: .; V gene: TRBV19; CDR3 DNA: TGTGCCAGTCGCGCCCGCGACAGGAGCTCCTACGAGCAGTACTTC; CDR3 protein: CASRARDRSSYEQYF
J gene: TRBJ2-1; D gene: .; clone size: few; V gene: TRBV11-3; CDR3 DNA: TGTGCCAGCAGCTTAGAACAGAACAATGAGCAGTTCTTC; CDR3 protein: CASSLEQNNEQFF
J gene: TRBJ2-7; D gene: .; clone size: .; V gene: TRBV6-5; CDR3 DNA: TGTGCCAGCAGTCTTGAAGGGGCTCCTACCGAGCAGTACTTC; CDR3 protein: CASSLEGAPTEQYF
J gene: TRBJ1-2; D gene: TRBD1; clone size: .; V gene: TRBV10-2; CDR3 DNA: TGCGCCAGCAGTGAGTCGACGGACAGGGGAAATGGCTACACCTTC; CDR3 protein: CASSESTDRGNGYTF
J gene: TRBJ1-5; D gene: TRBD1; clone size: once; V gene: TRBV6-5; CDR3 DNA: TGTGCCAGCAGCTTCAGGGGGCAGCCCCAGCATTTT; CDR3 protein: CASSFRGQPQHF
J gene: TRBJ1-1; D gene: .; clone size: once; V gene: TRBV7-2; CDR3 DNA: TGTGCCAGCAGCTTGGTAGGGGCCAGGACTGAAGCTTTCTTT; CDR3 protein: CASSLVGARTEAFF
J gene: TRBJ2-2; D gene: TRBD1; clone size: once; V gene: TRBV6-1; CDR3 DNA: TGTGCCAGCAGTGAACCCCAGGGGGCGACCGGGGAGCTGTTTTTT; CDR3 protein: CASSEPQGATGELFF
J gene: TRBJ1-5; D gene: .; clone size: .; V gene: TRBV12-3/TRBV12-4; CDR3 DNA: TGTGCCAGCAGTTTCCGAGGGTATCAGCCCCAGCATTTT; CDR3 protein: CASSFRGYQPQHF